This passage covers 12 T cell receptor beta chains from one sample sequenced in a study of regulatory dendritic cells for organ transplantation. Allogeneic regulatory or mature dendritic cells were co-cultured for about 5 days with CFSE-labeled sorted T cells at 1:10. The method was immunoSEQ multiplex PCR; TCRdb's version includes in-frame clones alone and lacks a portion of them. The sample carries about 21,000 clones, 85% recorded once. Their recognized antigens are unknown. Sequences were obtained from naive CD4+ T cells from blood cultured with dendritic cells. Subset meaning: CD45RA+ naive T cells. The receptors were gathered from a human donor in good health.

The chain has TRBV7-9 and TRBJ2-4, with 10 bases identical to TRBD1. The germline CDR1 and CDR2 sequences are SEHNR and FQNEAQ (reference sequence). The V gene end was trimmed by 5 bases and the J gene end by 8 bases; junction bases not matched to a gene: 3. The CDR3 has 13 amino acids. CDR3 sequence (DNA): TGTGCCAGCAGCCTTGGGACAGGGGACATTCAGTACTTC. It codes for CASSLGTGDIQYF.

The rearrangement uses TRBV7-6 and TRBJ2-5; weak D call: TRBD2 (6 bases). The J call may be wrong; the DNA end is better matched by TRBJ2-7. This CDR3 contains 16 residues. CDR1 is SGHVS, CDR2 FNYEAQ, per germline. The CDR3 DNA is TGTGCCAGCAGCTTAGTTCCGGGAGCGAGCTCCTACGAGCAGTACTTC. It translates to CASSLVPGASSYEQYF.

This chain links TRBV4-1 with TRBJ2-2; D might be TRBD1 or TRBD2, each matching 5 bases. V lost 1 base and J lost 3, with 9 bases in between. The CDR3 has 15 residues. Germline V lookup: CDR1 MGHRA, CDR2 YSYEKL. Here the CDR3 DNA reads TGCGCCAGCAGCCAAGGGGACCTGGACACCGGGGAGCTGTTTTTT. It specifies CASSQGDLDTGELFF.

The chain joins TRBV6-5 to TRBJ2-7; 11 nucleotides line up with TRBD2. The germline CDR1 and CDR2 sequences are MNHEY and SVGAGI. This CDR3 region has 16 residues. J lost 3 bases, V lost 0 bases, and 4 bases had no gene match. The CDR3 is CASSYSASGGIYEQYF. DNA of the CDR3: TGTGCCAGCAGTTACTCGGCTAGCGGGGGGATCTACGAGCAGTACTTC.

The chain combines TRBV2 with TRBJ2-1, with D possibly matching TRBD1 (5 bases). The V gene's germline CDR1 is SNHLY and CDR2 FYNNEI. This CDR3 comprises 12 residues. V shed 5 bases and J shed 16 bases, with 18 bases lying between them. This chain's CDR3 is CASSLGDNVGFF. The CDR3 coding sequence is TGTGCCAGCAGTTTAGGGGATAATGTGGGATTCTTC. The whole variable domain, filled in from reference TRBV2 and TRBJ2-1, reads EPEVTQTPSHQVTQMGQEVILRCVPISNHLYFYWYRQILGQKVEFLVSFYNNEISEKSEIFDDQFSVERPDGSNFTLKIRSTKLEDSAMYFCASSLGDNVGFFGPGTRLTVL.

The chain links TRBV5-4 to TRBJ1-1; a possible D gene is TRBD1 (5 bases). The V and J ends lost 3 bases and 3 bases respectively, with 18 bases between them. CDR1 and CDR2 from the germline V gene are SGHNT and YYREEE (reference sequence). The CDR3 length is 16 residues. This CDR3 is CASSSRLKGTDTEAFF. CDR3 bases: TGTGCCAGCAGCTCCCGGCTTAAGGGGACGGACACTGAAGCTTTCTTT.

This clone is a singleton in its sample. The chain recombines TRBV27 with TRBJ2-7; no reliable D call. Germline V gives CDR1 MNHEY, CDR2 SMNVEV (reference sequence). CDR3 size: 13 residues. Between the trimmed V and J ends, which lost 8 bases and 4 bases, there was a span of 15 bases. CDR3 sequence: CASAARNFYEQYF. In DNA form, the CDR3 reads TGTGCCAGCGCCGCGAGAAACTTTTACGAGCAGTACTTC.

The chain joins TRBV30 to TRBJ1-1; the D is unclear. The CDR3 totals 13 residues. CDR1 and CDR2 from the germline V gene are GTSNPN and SVGIG (reference sequence). V shed 4 bases and J shed 0 bases, with 9 bases lying between them. The CDR3: CAWTLGMNTEAFF. CDR3 in DNA: TGTGCCTGGACCCTGGGGATGAACACTGAAGCTTTCTTT.

V and J are TRBV4-3 and TRBJ1-2; D possibly corresponds to TRBD1 (5 bases). Germline loops: CDR1 LGHNA, CDR2 YSLEER. Trimming removed 1 base at V and 2 bases at J, with 11 bases between. This CDR3 is built from 15 residues. DNA of the CDR3: TGCGCCAGCAGCCAAGGACGGGGGGGGAACTATGGCTACACCTTC. Protein: CASSQGRGGNYGYTF.

The chain couples TRBV7-2 to TRBJ2-7, with a tentative D call TRBD2 (7 bases). This CDR3 has 15 residues. The ends were cut back, 4 bases at V and 1 base at J, with 14 bases in the middle. In germline, CDR1 is SGHTA, CDR2 FQGNSA. CDR3 residues: CASSSRAGASYEQYF. CDR3 in DNA: TGTGCCAGCAGCTCCCGGGCGGGGGCATCCTACGAGCAGTACTTC.

Only a few counts were recorded for this clone. The rearrangement joins TRBV6-6 to TRBJ1-2; D unresolved. The germline V gene has CDR1 MNHNY and CDR2 SVGAGI (reference sequence). The CDR3 is made up of 14 amino acids. Trimming removed 2 bases from V and 0 bases from J, with 7 bases in between. The CDR3: CASSYQYTNYGYTF. CDR3 DNA: TGTGCCAGCAGTTACCAATACACTAACTATGGCTACACCTTC.

The rearrangement links TRBV18 to TRBJ2-5; 8 bases align to TRBD1. After removal of 5 bases from V and 5 bases from J, the junction contained 13 bases not matched to a gene. Germline values: CDR1 KGHSH, CDR2 LQKENI. The CDR3 loop spans 16 amino acids. The CDR3 region has the DNA TGTGCCAGCTCAGCAAGATTGGACAGGGTCCACGAGACCCAGTACTTC. Amino acids: CASSARLDRVHETQYF. The full variable domain, rest sourced from reference TRBV18 and TRBJ2-5, is NAGVMQNPRHLVRRRGQEARLRCSPMKGHSHVYWYRQLPEEGLKFMVYLQKENIIDESGMPKERFSAEFPKEGPSILRIQQVVRGDSAAYFCASSARLDRVHETQYFGPGTRLLVL.